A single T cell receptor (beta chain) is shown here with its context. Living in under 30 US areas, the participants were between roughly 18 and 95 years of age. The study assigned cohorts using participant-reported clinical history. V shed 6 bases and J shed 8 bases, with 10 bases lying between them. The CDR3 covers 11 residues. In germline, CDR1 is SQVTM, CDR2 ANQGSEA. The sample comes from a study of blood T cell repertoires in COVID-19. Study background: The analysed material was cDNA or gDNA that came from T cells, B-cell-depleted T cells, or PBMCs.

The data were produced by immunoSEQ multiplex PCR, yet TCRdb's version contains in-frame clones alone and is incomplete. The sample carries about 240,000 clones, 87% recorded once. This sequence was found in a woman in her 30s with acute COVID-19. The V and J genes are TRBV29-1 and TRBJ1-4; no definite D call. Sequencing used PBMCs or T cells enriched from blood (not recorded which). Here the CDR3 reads CSVNGGEKLFF. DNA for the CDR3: TGCAGCGTCAACGGCGGAGAAAAACTGTTTTTT. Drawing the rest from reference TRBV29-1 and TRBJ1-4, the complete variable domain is SAVISQKPSRDICQRGTSLTIQCQVDSQVTMMFWYRQQPGQSLTLIATANQGSEATYESGFVIDKFPISRPNLTFSTLTVSNMSPEDSSIYLCSVNGGEKLFFGSGTQLSVL.